Presented here are 17 T cell receptor beta chains from one specimen sequenced in a study of T cell changes during pregnancy in multiple sclerosis (dated by TCRdb to between 2019 and 2020). Libraries were made using the immunoSEQ multiplex PCR assay. Not all clones reach the TCRdb copy of this immuneACCESS table, which keeps in-frame sequences only. Checked studies attribute under half of the gap to unresolved V genes and leave the rest unexplained. The sample data list just over 60,000 clones, and 80% to 95% of these were observed just once. Jointly, the top ten make up less than 3% of the sample. Specimen: peripheral blood, collected in the second trimester of pregnancy. These receptors were taken from a female donor in good health, enrolled as a control in a pregnancy study.

This chain connects TRBV4-3 to TRBJ2-1; no clear D. From germline, CDR1 is LGHNA and CDR2 YSLEER. With 6 bases removed from V and 8 bases from J, the gap between germline ends came to 8 bases. This CDR3 is built from 11 residues. CDR3 protein: CASSTRDEQFF. CDR3 coding DNA: TGCGCCAGCAGTACACGGGATGAGCAGTTCTTC.

This clone was seen just once. The chain couples TRBV28 to TRBJ2-3, with a possible D match to TRBD2 (6 bases). The CDR3 has 14 residues. V was cut by 9 bases and J by 13 bases, with 26 bases left in between. Germline V gene lookup returns CDR1 MDHEN and CDR2 SYDVKM. The chain's CDR3 is CASLASRGVSPEYF. The CDR3, as DNA: TGTGCCAGTTTGGCGTCCCGCGGGGTGTCTCCGGAGTATTTT.

The rearrangement links TRBV15 to TRBJ1-1; D call uncertain. Germline CDR1 reads LNHNV; CDR2 reads YYDKDF (reference sequence). The ends were cut back, 4 bases at V and 1 base at J, with 13 bases in the middle. The CDR3 totals 15 residues. CDR3 DNA sequence: TGTGCCACCAGCATTTCGACTCGAGGGAACACTGAAGCTTTCTTT. This translates into CATSISTRGNTEAFF.

V gene TRBV5-5 combines with J gene TRBJ1-4; tentative D call: TRBD1 (6 bases). Trimming took 0 bases from V and 4 from J, leaving 13 bases between them. The CDR3 extends over 16 amino acids. Germline-derived CDR1 and CDR2 are SGHKS and YYEKEE (reference sequence). The CDR3 nucleotides are TGTGCCAGCAGCTTGGGCACGACAGGTATTAATGAAAAACTGTTTTTT. This sequence encodes CASSLGTTGINEKLFF.

The chain uses TRBV7-2 and TRBJ2-3, with D perhaps TRBD1 (6 bases). Per germline, CDR1 SGHTA and CDR2 FQGNSA. The CDR3 sequence is 17 residues long. Deletions cut 2 bases from V and 0 bases from J, with 15 bases between. The CDR3 DNA follows: TGTGCCAGCAGCTTATCAGTCAGGGGCTGGAGCACAGATACGCAGTATTTT. It translates to CASSLSVRGWSTDTQYF. The whole variable domain, filled in from reference TRBV7-2 and TRBJ2-3, reads GAGVSQSPSNKVTEKGKDVELRCDPISGHTALYWYRQSLGQGLEFLIYFQGNSAPDKSGLPSDRFSAERTGGSVSTLTIQRTQQEDSAVYLCASSLSVRGWSTDTQYFGPGTRLTVL.

This chain joins TRBV11-2 and TRBJ1-2; 11 nucleotides align to TRBD1. This CDR3 has 16 amino acids. V trimming: 7 bases; J trimming: 4 bases; junction bases outside the gene matches: 11. CDR1 is SGHAT, CDR2 FQNNGV, per germline. The CDR3 loop reads CASTRGTGGVGYGYTF. The CDR3 DNA follows: TGTGCCAGCACTCGGGGGACAGGGGGGGTTGGCTATGGCTACACCTTC.

J is TRBJ2-2 and V is TRBV19; D possibly corresponds to TRBD2 (5 bases). CDR1 and CDR2 (germline): LNHDA, SQIVND (reference sequence). Trimming left V 2 bases short and J 7 bases short, with 14 bases between. This CDR3 comprises 15 residues. The CDR3 DNA reads TGTGCCAGTAGTATATCGAGGACTGCAGGCGGGGAGCTGTTTTTT. Amino acids: CASSISRTAGGELFF.

The V call is TRBV19, the J call TRBJ1-1; D call uncertain. Trimming removed 3 bases from V and 0 bases from J, with 8 bases in between. The CDR3 loop spans 14 amino acids. Germline CDR1 and CDR2: LNHDA and SQIVND (reference sequence). As DNA, the CDR3 is TGTGCCAGTAGTATGGTCAGTATGAACACTGAAGCTTTCTTT. Protein: CASSMVSMNTEAFF.

In regard to this clone: The limits of the CDR3 on the DNA are not certain, so only TCRdb's listed CDR3 is given. The chain uses TRBV27 and TRBJ2-1; the table's TRBD2 call for D was not verified on the DNA. The CDR3 comprises 16 residues, both ends counted. Germline V gene sequence: CDR1 MNHEY, CDR2 SMNVEV (reference sequence). This chain's CDR3 is CASSSSGLAGVREQFF.

The gene calls are TRBV6-5 and TRBJ2-2; no clear D gene. The germline V gene encodes CDR1 MNHEY and CDR2 SVGAGI. The CDR3 spans 16 residues. Trimming stripped 0 bases from V and 1 base from J, with 9 bases between. In DNA form, the CDR3 reads TGTGCCAGCAGTTACTCGATGTCGCGGAACACCGGGGAGCTGTTTTTT. It specifies CASSYSMSRNTGELFF.

The rearrangement joins TRBV5-1 to TRBJ2-3; 12 nucleotides line up with TRBD2. This CDR3 region has 17 residues. Germline CDR1 and CDR2: SGHRS and YFSETQ. V was clipped by 5 bases and J by 2 bases; unmatched bases: 9. For the CDR3, the DNA is TGCGCCAGCAGATCCGAGACTAGCGGGGGAGTCACAGATACGCAGTATTTT. Translating it yields CASRSETSGGVTDTQYF.

With regard to this clone: At one of its ends the junction is not consistent with the germline gene, which may arise from a read error. The genes are TRBV27 and TRBJ2-7; the match to TRBD1 covers 9 bases. CDR1 and CDR2 (germline): MNHEY, SMNVEV (reference sequence). This CDR3 has 14 amino acids. The CDR3 sequence: CASGRDRASSEQYF. CDR3 DNA sequence: TGTGCCAGCGGGAGGGACAGGGCTTCCTCCGAGCAGTACTTC.

There are a few counts of this clone. The chain carries TRBV6-5 and TRBJ2-7, with 8 bases matching TRBD1. Germline CDR1 and CDR2: MNHEY and SVGAGI. Trimming at V came to 6 bases and at J to 0 bases, leaving 4 bases not matched to a gene. The CDR3 extends over 14 amino acids. CDR3 in DNA: TGTGCCAGCAGCCCCGGGACAGGCTCCTACGAGCAGTACTTC. It specifies CASSPGTGSYEQYF.

The V gene is TRBV6-6, the J gene TRBJ2-7, with TRBD2 matching 8 bases. The length of the CDR3 is 15 residues. Trimming took 6 bases from V and 2 from J; bases not matched to a gene: 9. Germline V gene sequence: CDR1 MNHNY, CDR2 SVGAGI (reference sequence). CDR3 protein: CASRRGGTTTYEQYF. CDR3 nucleotides: TGTGCCAGCAGACGGGGGGGCACCACTACCTACGAGCAGTACTTC.

The chain is built from TRBV27 and TRBJ1-1, with a possible D match to TRBD1 (6 bases). Trimming stripped 5 bases from V and 1 base from J, with 17 bases between. The CDR3 is 16 residues long. Germline V gene sequence: CDR1 MNHEY, CDR2 SMNVEV (reference sequence). CDR3 in amino acids: CASSPYYGGPNTEAFF. The CDR3 DNA follows: TGTGCCAGCAGTCCATATTATGGGGGCCCGAACACTGAAGCTTTCTTT.

This chain connects TRBV6-5 to TRBJ1-2; 9 nucleotides line up with TRBD1. The CDR3 consists of 16 residues. CDR1 is MNHEY and CDR2 is SVGAGI in the germline V gene. Germline trimming cut 2 bases from V and 4 bases from J; bases unmatched to any gene: 8. The CDR3 region is CASSYIRTGGLYGYTF. CDR3 DNA sequence: TGTGCCAGCAGTTACATTAGAACAGGGGGCCTCTATGGCTACACCTTC.

The V call is TRBV5-6, the J call TRBJ1-2, with TRBD1 matching over 8 bases. This CDR3 is built from 16 residues. From germline, CDR1 is SGHDT and CDR2 YYEEEE. V was pared by 3 bases and J by 7 bases, with 14 bases of the junction left unmatched. CDR3: CASSSVTDRDWSGYTF. The CDR3 DNA sequence: TGTGCCAGCAGCTCTGTAACGGACAGGGATTGGTCTGGCTACACCTTC.